This T cell receptor (beta chain) was sequenced in a study of PD-1 blockade in classical Hodgkin lymphoma. Study conclusions and caveats: Reasons behind the repertoire differences stay unclear, perhaps disease activity or earlier therapy. According to reports, newly diagnosed patients had lower baseline TCR diversity than healthy donors, and relapsed/refractory patients had lower baseline TCR diversity still.

Time point described: newly diagnosed, previously untreated cHL patient sample. Thawed PBMCs underwent magnetic negative selection to yield purified CD4+ T cells. The authors used newly diagnosed, untreated classical Hodgkin lymphoma PBMCs as comparison. Sequenced by immunoSEQ multiplex PCR; TCRdb stores in-frame clones only, minus some. The data hold 15,000 to 19,000 clones, with around 83% observed a single time. A remark on this clone: Its specificity is unknown.

The CDR3 runs to 15 residues. Trimming took 1 base from V and 5 from J; bases not matched to a gene: 2. From germline, CDR1 is MGHRA and CDR2 YSYEKL. This clonotype was obtained from a human donor with classical Hodgkin lymphoma. The sequencing sample was made of CD4+ T cells from blood. The chain recombines TRBV4-1 with TRBJ2-7, with 13 bases that match TRBD2. The CDR3 reads CASSQVLAGGDEQYF. The CDR3 nucleotides read TGCGCCAGCAGCCAAGTACTAGCGGGGGGGGACGAGCAGTACTTC.